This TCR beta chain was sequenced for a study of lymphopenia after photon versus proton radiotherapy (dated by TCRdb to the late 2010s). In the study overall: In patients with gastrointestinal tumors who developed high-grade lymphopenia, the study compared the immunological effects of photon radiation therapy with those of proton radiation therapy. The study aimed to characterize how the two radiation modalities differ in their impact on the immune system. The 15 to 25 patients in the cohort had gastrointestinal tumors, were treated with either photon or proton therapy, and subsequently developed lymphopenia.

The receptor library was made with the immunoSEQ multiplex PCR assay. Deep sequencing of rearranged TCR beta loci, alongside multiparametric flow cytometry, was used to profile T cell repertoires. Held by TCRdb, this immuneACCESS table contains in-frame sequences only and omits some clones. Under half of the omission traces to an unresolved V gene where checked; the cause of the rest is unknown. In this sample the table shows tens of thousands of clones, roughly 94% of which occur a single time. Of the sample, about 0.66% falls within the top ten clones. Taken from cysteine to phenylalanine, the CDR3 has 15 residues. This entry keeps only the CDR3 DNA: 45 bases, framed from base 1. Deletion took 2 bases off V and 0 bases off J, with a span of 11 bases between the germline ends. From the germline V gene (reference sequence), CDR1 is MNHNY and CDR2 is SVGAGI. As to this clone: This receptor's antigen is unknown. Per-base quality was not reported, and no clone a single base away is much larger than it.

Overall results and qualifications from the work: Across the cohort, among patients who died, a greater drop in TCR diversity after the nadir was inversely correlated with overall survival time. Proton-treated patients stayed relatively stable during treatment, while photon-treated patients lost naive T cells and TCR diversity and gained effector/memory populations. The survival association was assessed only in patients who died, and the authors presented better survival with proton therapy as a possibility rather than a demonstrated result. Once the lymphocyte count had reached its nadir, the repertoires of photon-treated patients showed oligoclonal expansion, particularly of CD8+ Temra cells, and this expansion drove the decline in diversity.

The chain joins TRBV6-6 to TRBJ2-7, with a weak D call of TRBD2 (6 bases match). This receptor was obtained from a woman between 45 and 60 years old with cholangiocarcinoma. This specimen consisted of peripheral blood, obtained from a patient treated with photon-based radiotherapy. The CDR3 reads CASSYDGGSSYEQYF. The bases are TGTGCCAGCAGTTACGACGGGGGAAGCTCCTACGAGCAGTACTTC.